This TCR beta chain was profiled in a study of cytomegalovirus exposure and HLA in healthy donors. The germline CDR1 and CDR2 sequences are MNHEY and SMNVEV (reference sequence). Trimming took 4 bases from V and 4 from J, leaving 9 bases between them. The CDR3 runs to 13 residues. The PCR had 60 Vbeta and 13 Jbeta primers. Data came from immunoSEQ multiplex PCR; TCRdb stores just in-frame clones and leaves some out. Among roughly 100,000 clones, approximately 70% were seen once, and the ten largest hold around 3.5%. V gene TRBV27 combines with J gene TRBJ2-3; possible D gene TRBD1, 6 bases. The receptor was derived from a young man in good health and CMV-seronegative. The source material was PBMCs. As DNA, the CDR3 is TGTGCCAGCAGTTCGACAGGATCAGATACGCAGTATTTT. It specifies CASSSTGSDTQYF.